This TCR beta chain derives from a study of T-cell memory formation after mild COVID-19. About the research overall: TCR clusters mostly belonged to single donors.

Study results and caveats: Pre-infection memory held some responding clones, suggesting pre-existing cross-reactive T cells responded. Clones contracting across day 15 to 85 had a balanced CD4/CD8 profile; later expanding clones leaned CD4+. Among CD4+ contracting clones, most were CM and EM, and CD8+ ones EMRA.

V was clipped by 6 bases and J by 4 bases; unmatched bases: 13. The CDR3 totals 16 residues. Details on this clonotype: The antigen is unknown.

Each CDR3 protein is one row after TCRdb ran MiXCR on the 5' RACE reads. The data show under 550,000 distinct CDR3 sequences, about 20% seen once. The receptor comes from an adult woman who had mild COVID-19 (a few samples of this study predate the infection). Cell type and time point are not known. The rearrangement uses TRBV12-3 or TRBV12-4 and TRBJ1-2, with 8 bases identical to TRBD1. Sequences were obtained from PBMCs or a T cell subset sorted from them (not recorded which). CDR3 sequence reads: CASSRAGGNRIYGYTF. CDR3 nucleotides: TGTGCCAGCAGCCGGGCAGGGGGCAATCGGATCTATGGCTACACCTTC.